Following are 15 T cell receptor beta chains from one sample sequenced in a study of radiation and T cells in renal cell carcinoma. Treatment denoted: treatment-naive control, cytoreductive nephrectomy. Measured with immunoSEQ multiplex PCR; TCRdb has only the in-frame clones, and not every one. Here the sample spans 5,700 or so clones, about 63% being singletons. Sequenced material: tumor tissue, taken from a patient whose treatment was nephrectomy without radiotherapy. Receptors originate from a human donor with renal cell carcinoma.

The rearrangement uses TRBV29-1 and TRBJ2-7, with D hard to call. V dropped 4 bases and J dropped 3 bases, with 7 bases sitting between them. Germline V CDR1 and CDR2: SQVTM, ANQGSEA. The CDR3 has 11 residues. Here the CDR3 reads CSVVTIYEQYF. The CDR3 DNA follows: TGCAGCGTTGTCACTATCTACGAGCAGTACTTC.

This chain links TRBV5-8 with TRBJ2-1; 8 bases are a match to TRBD1. Germline trimming cut 2 bases from V and 4 bases from J; bases unmatched to any gene: 8. The CDR3 runs to 16 residues. The germline V gene encodes CDR1 SGHTS and CDR2 YDEGEE. DNA of the CDR3: TGTGCCAGCAGCTTCGCGCCAGGGGGCCCGTACAATGAGCAGTTCTTC. It specifies CASSFAPGGPYNEQFF.

This chain connects TRBV6-6 to TRBJ2-7, with TRBD1 matching 8 bases. The CDR3 contains 11 residues. The V gene end was trimmed by 9 bases and the J gene end by 5 bases; junction bases not matched to a gene: 3. Per the germline V gene, CDR1 is MNHNY and CDR2 is SVGAGI (reference sequence). The CDR3 is CASDRGHEQYF. CDR3 nucleotide sequence: TGTGCCAGTGACAGGGGCCACGAGCAGTACTTC.

This chain links TRBV11-2 with TRBJ2-3; D is perhaps TRBD1 (5 bases). V was pared by 3 bases and J by 4 bases, with 8 bases between. CDR1 SGHAT and CDR2 FQNNGV come from the germline V gene. The CDR3 loop spans 13 amino acids. The CDR3 sequence: CASSFPRADTQYF. The CDR3 region has the DNA TGTGCCAGCAGCTTCCCCAGGGCAGATACGCAGTATTTT.

CDR3 sequence reads: CASSYFGGVGPYNEQFF. The CDR3 DNA reads as TGCGCCAGCAGCTATTTTGGGGGAGTGGGTCCCTACAATGAGCAGTTCTTC. The chain couples TRBV5-1 to TRBJ2-1, with D tentatively TRBD1 or TRBD2 (5 bases each). Germline V gives CDR1 SGHRS, CDR2 YFSETQ. This CDR3 has 17 residues. V lost 3 bases and J 2 bases, leaving 18 bases between the germline ends.

V and J are TRBV6-5 and TRBJ1-2, with a tentative D call TRBD1 (5 bases). V lost 6 bases to trimming and J lost 8 bases, with 16 bases between them. This CDR3 is 13 amino acids long. CDR1 is MNHEY, CDR2 SVGAGI, per germline. CDR3 sequence (DNA): TGTGCCAGCAGGGGACGGTCCTCCCCAGGCTACACCTTC. Residues: CASRGRSSPGYTF.

The chain combines TRBV27 with TRBJ2-7; a weak D match, TRBD2 (6 bases). Germline loops: CDR1 MNHEY, CDR2 SMNVEV (reference sequence). The CDR3 loop spans 15 amino acids. V was cut by 5 bases and J by 0 bases, with 14 bases left in between. The CDR3 spells CASSHIAASSYEQYF. In DNA, the CDR3 is TGTGCCAGCAGTCACATAGCGGCGAGCTCCTACGAGCAGTACTTC.

This clone is a singleton in its sample. The chain is built from TRBV6-6 and TRBJ1-1; D gene ambiguous. CDR1 is MNHNY and CDR2 is SVGAGI in the germline V gene (reference sequence). With 4 bases removed from V and 12 bases from J, the gap between germline ends came to 15 bases. This CDR3 region has 12 residues. The CDR3, as DNA: TGTGCCAGCAGTTCCCCGATGGGGAAGACTTTCTTT. Protein sequence: CASSSPMGKTFF.

The sample holds one count of this clone. This chain uses TRBV7-9 with TRBJ2-2, with TRBD2 identical over 7 bases. V gave up 6 bases and J gave up 4 bases; unmatched junction bases: 11. Germline CDR1 SEHNR, CDR2 FQNEAQ (reference sequence). The CDR3 extends over 16 amino acids. The CDR3 DNA reads as TGTGCCAGCAGGCAAACTAGCGCTGCGTTCACCGGGGAGCTGTTTTTT. It is translated as CASRQTSAAFTGELFF. Full variable domain (outside the CDR3, taken from reference TRBV7-9 and TRBJ2-2): DTGVSQNPRHKITKRGQNVTFRCDPISEHNRLYWYRQTLGQGPEFLTYFQNEAQLEKSRLLSDRFSAERPKGSFSTLEIQRTEQGDSAMYLCASRQTSAAFTGELFFGEGSRLTVL.

The CDR3 DNA is TGTGCCAGCAGTGAACAGGACCCTGGGGCCAACGTCCTGACTTTC. Translating it yields CASSEQDPGANVLTF. This sequence joins TRBV25-1 and TRBJ2-6, with D unclear. Trimming took off 2 bases at V and 2 bases at J, with 7 bases between the two ends. The CDR3 covers 15 residues. The germline V gene has CDR1 MGHDK and CDR2 SYGVNS.

The genes are TRBV5-1 and TRBJ2-3; D gene uncertain. Trimming removed 1 base at V and 0 bases at J, with 12 bases between. The V gene's germline CDR1 is SGHRS and CDR2 YFSETQ. The CDR3 covers 16 residues. This CDR3 is CASSLPLALSTDTQYF. For the CDR3, the DNA is TGCGCCAGCAGCTTGCCTCTCGCACTCAGCACAGATACGCAGTATTTT.

This clone is labeled as medium-sized. The V and J genes are TRBV6-6 and TRBJ1-5, with D perhaps TRBD1 (5 bases). CDR1 MNHNY and CDR2 SVGAGI come from the germline V gene (reference sequence). This CDR3 has 13 residues. Trimming removed 7 bases from V and 4 bases from J, with 11 bases in between. The CDR3 coding sequence is TGTGCCAGCACCCGGACACTTAATCAGCCCCAGCATTTT. Amino acid sequence: CASTRTLNQPQHF.

The chain has TRBV7-9 and TRBJ2-1, with 8 bases aligning to TRBD2. The V gene end was trimmed by 7 bases and the J gene end by 2 bases; junction bases not matched to a gene: 7. The V gene's germline CDR1 is SEHNR and CDR2 FQNEAQ (reference sequence). The CDR3 covers 15 residues. Here the CDR3 DNA reads TGTGCCAGCAAGGCCCCGGGACTAGCCTACAATGAGCAGTTCTTC. Its protein product is CASKAPGLAYNEQFF.

The chain carries TRBV7-9 and TRBJ1-2; tentative D call: TRBD1 (6 bases). CDR1 is SEHNR, CDR2 FQNEAQ, per germline (reference sequence). The CDR3 extends over 13 amino acids. V was pared by 5 bases and J by 5 bases, with 12 bases between. The CDR3: CASSIQGSYGYTF. The CDR3, as DNA: TGTGCCAGCAGCATACAGGGATCGTATGGCTACACCTTC.

This clone was recorded only once. This sequence joins TRBV4-2 and TRBJ1-2; no firm D call. The CDR3 totals 15 residues. The V end was cut by 0 bases, the J end by 0 bases, with 8 bases between. The V gene's germline CDR1 is LGHNA and CDR2 YNFKEQ. The CDR3 here is CASSQDLDPNYGYTF. CDR3 nucleotide sequence: TGTGCCAGCAGCCAAGATCTGGATCCTAACTATGGCTACACCTTC.